The clone carrying this TCR beta chain has more than one count but fewer than ten. The antigen is unknown. The protocol was immunoSEQ multiplex PCR, while the TCRdb copy is restricted to in-frame clones and leaves out a portion. The repertoire consists of 9,000 to 15,000 clones, with roughly nine tenths occurring once and the leading ten covering under 5%. The sample is drawn from a study of T cell clonotyping in hematopoietic cell transplantation. Study-level points and caveats: At the given depth, recipient repertoires were over 95% de novo clonotypes. No sorting was done, leaving CD4 and CD8 contributions mixed. Recipient TCR diversity dropped after transplant; expanded clonotypes rose from day 30 to 180. Broader posttransplant TCR repertoire diversity was predicted by graft donor and pretransplant recipient Inverse Simpson Index values.

This clonotype originated in a human donor who either received an allogeneic hematopoietic cell transplant for a myeloid malignancy or was a related donor (not recorded which). Some clones in this sample may be carry-over from other donors' samples. Sequenced sample: peripheral blood mononuclear cells.

The CDR3 DNA sequence: TGTGCCAGCAGTGAGGAGGGGCGCTATGGCTACACCTTC. This codes for CASSEEGRYGYTF. The chain recombines TRBV6-1 with TRBJ1-2, with D possibly TRBD1 on 5 matching bases. The CDR3 contains 13 residues. Looked up from germline, CDR1 is MNHNS and CDR2 is SASEGT. Deletions cut 3 bases from V and 4 bases from J, with 9 bases between.